The 19 T cell receptor beta chains presented below share a single source sample, sequenced in a study of blood T cell repertoires in COVID-19 (dated by TCRdb to between 2020 and 2021). Library prep was done by the immunoSEQ multiplex PCR assay. TCRdb re-hosts the immuneACCESS table, in-frame sequences only. Its copies lack some clones; in the studies checked, an unresolved V gene accounts for under half of them, and the cause for the rest is not known. In all, the sample holds about 310,000 clones, and 85% of those were seen once. Around 1.8% of the sample rests with the top ten. Sequenced: PBMCs or T cells enriched from blood (not recorded which). Source of these receptors: a woman younger than 45 who had been exposed to COVID-19.

The J gene is TRBJ1-2, the V gene TRBV7-9; no firm D call. Germline V gives CDR1 SEHNR, CDR2 FQNEAQ (reference sequence). CDR3 size: 12 residues. V was clipped by 1 base and J by 8 bases, with 8 bases between them. CDR3 sequence reads: CASSLEVQGYTF. CDR3 nucleotide sequence: TGTGCCAGCAGCTTAGAAGTTCAGGGCTACACCTTC.

The chain carries TRBV11-1 and TRBJ2-5; the match to TRBD2 covers 12 bases. Trimming took 7 bases from V and 7 from J; bases not matched to a gene: 13. The CDR3 length is 16 residues. Germline V gives CDR1 SGHAT, CDR2 FQDESV (reference sequence). The CDR3 DNA sequence: TGTGCCAGCACCCCGATGGGACTAGCGGGTCGTGGGACCCAGTACTTC. Its translation: CASTPMGLAGRGTQYF. Filled out from reference TRBV11-1 and TRBJ2-5, the complete variable domain reads EAEVAQSPRYKITEKSQAVAFWCDPISGHATLYWYRQILGQGPELLVQFQDESVVDDSQLPKDRFSAERLKGVDSTLKIQPAELGDSAMYLCASTPMGLAGRGTQYFGPGTRLLVL.

The chain couples TRBV19 to TRBJ1-5; D is possibly TRBD1 (6 bases). Germline V gene data show CDR1 as LNHDA and CDR2 as SQIVND (reference sequence). The CDR3 contains 14 residues. Trimming removed 3 bases from V and 4 bases from J, with 10 bases in between. CDR3: CASSIGQGNQPQHF. The CDR3 DNA reads as TGTGCCAGTAGTATTGGGCAGGGGAATCAGCCCCAGCATTTT.

This clone was counted a single time. The rearrangement links TRBV7-2 to TRBJ2-2; D perhaps matches TRBD2 (5 bases). In germline, CDR1 is SGHTA, CDR2 FQGNSA. The CDR3 spans 14 residues. The germline V and J ends were trimmed by 5 bases and 7 bases, with 14 bases remaining between them. The CDR3, as DNA: TGTGCCAGCAGCCCCGCGTATCGGGGCGGGGAGCTGTTTTTT. Protein sequence: CASSPAYRGGELFF. The variable domain in full, completed from reference TRBV7-2 and TRBJ2-2, reads GAGVSQSPSNKVTEKGKDVELRCDPISGHTALYWYRQSLGQGLEFLIYFQGNSAPDKSGLPSDRFSAERTGGSVSTLTIQRTQQEDSAVYLCASSPAYRGGELFFGEGSRLTVL.

In this sample, this clone turned up a few times. This chain connects TRBV28 to TRBJ1-3, with D hard to call. The CDR3 contains 16 residues. V shed 3 bases and J shed 0 bases, with 12 bases lying between them. Germline CDR1 MDHEN, CDR2 SYDVKM. The CDR3 nucleotides are TGTGCCAGCAGTTTGAGGGCCGGAACCTCTGGAAACACCATATATTTT. It yields the protein CASSLRAGTSGNTIYF. The variable domain in full, completed from reference TRBV28 and TRBJ1-3, reads DVKVTQSSRYLVKRTGEKVFLECVQDMDHENMFWYRQDPGLGLRLIYFSYDVKMKEKGDIPEGYSVSREKKERFSLILESASTNQTSMYLCASSLRAGTSGNTIYFGEGSWLTVV.

The V call is TRBV29-1, the J call TRBJ2-1, with TRBD2 matching over 13 bases. CDR1 is SQVTM, CDR2 ANQGSEA, per germline. The CDR3 has 14 amino acids. The J segment lost 9 bases and the V segment lost 6 bases, leaving 8 bases of the junction unmatched. CDR3 region: CSVRTSGSLTEQFF. CDR3 DNA: TGCAGCGTGAGGACTAGCGGGAGTTTAACTGAGCAGTTCTTC.

The chain combines TRBV15 with TRBJ1-1; 10 positions match TRBD1. Germline V gene sequence: CDR1 LNHNV, CDR2 YYDKDF (reference sequence). V dropped 0 bases and J dropped 7; count of bases not matched to a gene: 8. The CDR3 sequence is 16 residues long. The chain's CDR3 is CATSRDWDRGPGEAFF. CDR3 in DNA: TGTGCCACCAGCAGAGATTGGGACAGGGGCCCGGGTGAAGCTTTCTTT.

The chain is built from TRBV10-3 and TRBJ2-3; D call uncertain. Germline CDR1 reads ENHRY; CDR2 reads SYGVKD. The germline V and J ends were trimmed by 2 bases and 2 bases, with 11 bases remaining between them. The CDR3 totals 15 residues. CDR3 sequence: CAISEVGRTTDTQYF. DNA for the CDR3: TGTGCCATCAGTGAGGTTGGCAGAACCACAGATACGCAGTATTTT.

The chain couples TRBV27 to TRBJ2-7, with 13 bases fitting TRBD2. The CDR3 runs to 15 residues. Germline V gene data show CDR1 as MNHEY and CDR2 as SMNVEV (reference sequence). The V gene end was trimmed by 5 bases and the J gene end by 4 bases; junction bases not matched to a gene: 5. CDR3 DNA: TGTGCCAGCAGTCGACTAGCGGGAGGAGGTTACGAGCAGTACTTC. Its protein product is CASSRLAGGGYEQYF.

The chain combines TRBV5-6 with TRBJ2-5; D might be TRBD1 (7 bases). The germline CDR1 and CDR2 sequences are SGHDT and YYEEEE. Trimming removed 4 bases at V and 4 bases at J, with 17 bases between. The CDR3 contains 15 residues. This CDR3 reads CASSPAQGGRETQYF. CDR3 bases: TGTGCCAGCAGCCCCGCGCAGGGGGGTCGAGAGACCCAGTACTTC.

To note about this clone: The sample carries other DNA sequences with the same CDR3. The rearrangement uses TRBV28 and TRBJ1-2; no firm D call. In germline, CDR1 is MDHEN, CDR2 SYDVKM. This CDR3 spans 12 amino acids. V was trimmed by 6 bases and J by 2 bases, leaving 7 bases between them. The CDR3 spells CASSYTNYGYTF. CDR3 DNA sequence: TGTGCCAGCAGCTATACCAACTATGGCTACACCTTC.

This clone was counted a few times. This sequence joins TRBV5-1 and TRBJ1-2; TRBD1 is a possible D gene (5 bases). Germline V CDR1 and CDR2: SGHRS, YFSETQ. This CDR3 spans 14 amino acids. V was shortened by 0 bases and J by 8 bases, with 14 bases between the two germline ends. As DNA, the CDR3 is TGCGCCAGCAGCTTGGATTTAGGGGCCGGGGGCTACACCTTC. Its protein is CASSLDLGAGGYTF.

The chain is built from TRBV19 and TRBJ2-7; 10 nucleotides agree with TRBD1. Germline-derived CDR1 and CDR2 are LNHDA and SQIVND (reference sequence). The CDR3 is 16 residues long. The ends lost 5 bases at V and 3 bases at J; junction bases unmatched: 10. The CDR3 spells CASSDPGQGTFYEQYF. Written as DNA, the CDR3 is TGTGCCAGTAGTGATCCGGGACAGGGGACATTCTACGAGCAGTACTTC.

The rearrangement links TRBV13 to TRBJ1-1, with 9 bases that match TRBD1. The CDR3 sequence is 14 residues long. Trimming took 5 bases from V and 1 from J; bases not matched to a gene: 2. CDR1 and CDR2 (germline): PRHDT, FYEKMQ (reference sequence). The chain's CDR3 is CASSAGQGNTEAFF. The CDR3 DNA sequence: TGTGCCAGCAGCGCGGGACAGGGGAACACTGAAGCTTTCTTT.

The rearrangement joins TRBV6-5 to TRBJ2-7; TRBD2 might be the D (7 bases). Germline-derived CDR1 and CDR2 are MNHEY and SVGAGI. The CDR3 consists of 11 residues. The ends were cut back, 8 bases at V and 7 bases at J, with 12 bases in the middle. The CDR3 coding sequence is TGTGCCAGCGAGGGGGGGGGAGAGCAGTACTTC. This encodes CASEGGGEQYF.

The chain couples TRBV5-5 to TRBJ1-5, with D unresolved. This CDR3 contains 14 residues. V was pared by 5 bases and J by 3 bases, with 12 bases between. Germline assignment: CDR1 SGHKS and CDR2 YYEKEE (reference sequence). The CDR3 DNA is TGTGCCAGCAGTCCCGGGAGTCCCAATCAGCCCCAGCATTTT. Translation: CASSPGSPNQPQHF.

The chain joins TRBV4-3 to TRBJ2-2, with D possibly being TRBD2 (6 bases). The CDR3 totals 15 residues. Germline loops: CDR1 LGHNA, CDR2 YSLEER. Trimming stripped 3 bases from V and 2 bases from J, with 10 bases between. CDR3 coding DNA: TGCGCCAGCAGCCAGCGGGACGGTAACACCGGGGAGCTGTTTTTT. Translating it yields CASSQRDGNTGELFF.

V is TRBV10-2 and J is TRBJ2-5; the match to TRBD1 covers 8 bases. The germline gives CDR1 WSHSY, CDR2 SAAADI. Trimming at V came to 4 bases and at J to 9 bases, leaving 10 bases not matched to a gene. This CDR3 has 14 residues. This CDR3 reads CASSVTGEFRPQYF. DNA of the CDR3: TGCGCCAGCAGTGTGACAGGGGAATTTCGCCCCCAGTACTTC.

This chain uses TRBV18 with TRBJ2-7, with TRBD2 as a possible D gene (6 bases). The ends were cut back, 3 bases at V and 5 bases at J, with 8 bases in the middle. The CDR3 loop spans 12 amino acids. In germline, CDR1 is KGHSH, CDR2 LQKENI. The CDR3 protein is CASSPGGNEQYF. DNA for the CDR3: TGTGCCAGCTCACCTGGCGGGAACGAGCAGTACTTC.